The rows below give T cell receptor beta chains drawn from one sample of a study of T cell responses to AZD1222 COVID-19 vaccine. Repertoires were generated with immunoSEQ multiplex PCR, while TCRdb's copy carries only in-frame clones and drops some. This table holds about 92,000 clones, roughly nine tenths found once. The sample was peripheral blood, taken on day 0 of AZD1222 vaccination. The receptors were gathered from an adult in good health. The CDR3 runs from the conserved cysteine through the conserved F or W. D genes are given only for firm matches. For some rows the clone size is stated as once, few or many, or as a class when expanded; others skip it.

j_call: TRBJ2-3; clone_size: NA; v_call: TRBV30; cdr3_length: 14; d_call: NA; cdr3_aa: CAWNRVDGTDTQYF; cdr3_nt: TGTGCCTGGAACAGGGTGGACGGCACAGATACGCAGTATTTT
j_call: TRBJ2-1; clone_size: once; v_call: TRBV10-2; cdr3_length: 14; d_call: TRBD2; cdr3_aa: CASSEGLADNEQFF; cdr3_nt: TGCGCCAGCAGTGAGGGACTAGCGGACAATGAGCAGTTCTTC
j_call: TRBJ2-1; clone_size: NA; v_call: TRBV12-5; cdr3_length: 15; d_call: TRBD1; cdr3_aa: CASGLAPPQGNEQFF; cdr3_nt: TGTGCTAGTGGTTTGGCCCCCCCACAGGGGAATGAGCAGTTCTTC
j_call: TRBJ1-2; clone_size: once; v_call: TRBV18; cdr3_length: 16; d_call: NA; cdr3_aa: CASSPSDILYPDGYTF; cdr3_nt: TGTGCCAGCTCACCTTCGGACATCCTTTACCCCGATGGCTACACCTTC
j_call: TRBJ2-1; clone_size: NA; v_call: TRBV3-1/TRBV3-2; cdr3_length: 16; d_call: TRBD2; cdr3_aa: CASSHSRLAGIDEQFF; cdr3_nt: TGTGCCAGCAGCCATTCTCGGCTAGCGGGAATCGATGAGCAGTTCTTC
j_call: TRBJ2-3; clone_size: NA; v_call: TRBV21-1; cdr3_length: 14; d_call: NA; cdr3_aa: CASSPRGRADTQYF; cdr3_nt: TGTGCCAGCAGTCCTAGGGGGCGGGCAGATACGCAGTATTTT
j_call: TRBJ1-2; clone_size: NA; v_call: TRBV7-3; cdr3_length: 15; d_call: TRBD1; cdr3_aa: CASSLTPGTGRGYTF; cdr3_nt: TGTGCCAGCAGCTTAACCCCCGGGACAGGGCGAGGCTACACCTTC
j_call: TRBJ2-7; clone_size: NA; v_call: TRBV1; cdr3_length: 15; d_call: NA; cdr3_aa: CTSGQGGRTYHEQYF; cdr3_nt: TGCACCAGCGGACAAGGCGGGAGGACCTACCACGAGCAGTACTTC
j_call: TRBJ1-6; clone_size: NA; v_call: TRBV6-5; cdr3_length: 13; d_call: TRBD1; cdr3_aa: CASSGQGNSPLHF; cdr3_nt: TGTGCCAGCAGCGGACAGGGTAATTCACCCCTCCACTTT
j_call: TRBJ2-7; clone_size: NA; v_call: TRBV27; cdr3_length: 14; d_call: TRBD1; cdr3_aa: CASSLGTVPLEQYF; cdr3_nt: TGTGCCAGCAGTCTCGGGACAGTACCGCTTGAGCAGTACTTC
j_call: TRBJ2-2; clone_size: NA; v_call: TRBV7-9; cdr3_length: 15; d_call: NA; cdr3_aa: CASSYATGSAGELFF; cdr3_nt: TGTGCCAGCAGCTATGCAACAGGGTCAGCCGGGGAGCTGTTTTTT
j_call: TRBJ2-2; clone_size: once; v_call: TRBV3-1/TRBV3-2; cdr3_length: 18; d_call: TRBD2; cdr3_aa: CASSPLGGLAGYTGELFF; cdr3_nt: TGTGCCAGCAGCCCTCTTGGGGGACTAGCGGGATACACCGGGGAGCTGTTTTTT
j_call: TRBJ1-6; clone_size: NA; v_call: TRBV7-3; cdr3_length: 14; d_call: NA; cdr3_aa: CASSLEGIYSPLHF; cdr3_nt: TGTGCCAGCAGTCTGGAGGGGATATATTCACCCCTCCACTTT
j_call: TRBJ2-5; clone_size: NA; v_call: TRBV9; cdr3_length: 15; d_call: TRBD2; cdr3_aa: CASSVELAGVETQYF; cdr3_nt: TGTGCCAGCAGCGTAGAACTAGCGGGAGTAGAGACCCAGTACTTC
j_call: TRBJ2-2; clone_size: NA; v_call: TRBV5-4; cdr3_length: 15; d_call: TRBD2; cdr3_aa: CASRPSGRNTGELFF; cdr3_nt: TGTGCCAGCAGACCTAGCGGGAGGAACACCGGGGAGCTGTTTTTT
j_call: TRBJ1-1; clone_size: NA; v_call: TRBV18; cdr3_length: 16; d_call: TRBD1; cdr3_aa: CASSPSTGGVNTEAFF; cdr3_nt: TGTGCCAGCTCACCTTCGACAGGGGGCGTGAACACTGAAGCTTTCTTT
j_call: TRBJ1-6; clone_size: NA; v_call: TRBV19; cdr3_length: 15; d_call: NA; cdr3_aa: CASSPLTAVNSPLHF; cdr3_nt: TGTGCCAGTAGTCCGCTGACAGCTGTGAATTCACCCCTCCACTTT
j_call: TRBJ1-2; clone_size: NA; v_call: TRBV9; cdr3_length: 13; d_call: TRBD1; cdr3_aa: CASSPRQGVGYTF; cdr3_nt: TGTGCCAGCAGCCCGCGACAGGGGGTGGGCTACACCTTC
j_call: TRBJ2-2; clone_size: NA; v_call: TRBV10-3; cdr3_length: 15; d_call: NA; cdr3_aa: CASGERRLNTGELFF; cdr3_nt: TGTGCCTCCGGGGAGAGGAGGCTTAACACCGGGGAGCTGTTTTTT
j_call: TRBJ2-6; clone_size: NA; v_call: TRBV4-3; cdr3_length: 12; d_call: NA; cdr3_aa: CASSQVQNVLTF; cdr3_nt: TGCGCCAGCAGCCAAGTCCAGAACGTCCTGACTTTC
j_call: TRBJ1-1; clone_size: NA; v_call: TRBV18; cdr3_length: 13; d_call: NA; cdr3_aa: CASSPEPRTEAFF; cdr3_nt: TGTGCCAGCTCACCAGAGCCGCGGACTGAAGCTTTCTTT
j_call: TRBJ2-6; clone_size: NA; v_call: TRBV7-8; cdr3_length: 17; d_call: TRBD1; cdr3_aa: CASSSGQGTSGANVLTF; cdr3_nt: TGTGCCAGCAGCTCGGGACAGGGGACCTCTGGGGCCAACGTCCTGACTTTC
j_call: TRBJ1-1; clone_size: NA; v_call: TRBV28; cdr3_length: 13; d_call: TRBD1; cdr3_aa: CASSLDRGTEAFF; cdr3_nt: TGTGCCAGCAGCCTTGACAGGGGCACTGAAGCTTTCTTT
j_call: TRBJ1-5; clone_size: once; v_call: TRBV5-1; cdr3_length: 16; d_call: NA; cdr3_aa: CASSLSANQGNQPQHF; cdr3_nt: TGCGCCAGCAGCTTGTCAGCAAACCAAGGCAATCAGCCCCAGCATTTT
j_call: TRBJ2-7; clone_size: few; v_call: TRBV4-1; cdr3_length: 15; d_call: TRBD2; cdr3_aa: CASSERGGSHYEQYF; cdr3_nt: TGCGCCAGCAGCGAGCGGGGCGGGAGTCACTACGAGCAGTACTTC
j_call: TRBJ1-5; clone_size: NA; v_call: TRBV2; cdr3_length: 14; d_call: NA; cdr3_aa: CASSESGVNQPQHF; cdr3_nt: TGTGCCAGCAGTGAGTCGGGGGTTAATCAGCCCCAGCATTTT
j_call: TRBJ1-2; clone_size: NA; v_call: TRBV12-3/TRBV12-4; cdr3_length: 13; d_call: TRBD1; cdr3_aa: CASSLGQGYGYTF; cdr3_nt: TGTGCCAGCAGTTTAGGACAGGGCTATGGCTACACCTTC
j_call: TRBJ1-6; clone_size: NA; v_call: TRBV6-5; cdr3_length: 14; d_call: TRBD1; cdr3_aa: CASSSGQAGSPLHF; cdr3_nt: TGTGCCAGCAGCTCGGGACAGGCTGGCTCACCCCTCCACTTT
j_call: TRBJ1-6; clone_size: NA; v_call: TRBV30; cdr3_length: 15; d_call: NA; cdr3_aa: CALRVTSSYNSPLHF; cdr3_nt: TGTGCCTTAAGGGTCACGAGCTCCTATAATTCACCCCTCCACTTT
j_call: TRBJ1-6; clone_size: NA; v_call: TRBV19; cdr3_length: 18; d_call: NA; cdr3_aa: CASSIDGTHVSYNSPLHF; cdr3_nt: TGTGCCAGTAGTATAGACGGGACGCACGTCTCCTATAATTCACCCCTCCACTTT
j_call: TRBJ2-1; clone_size: NA; v_call: TRBV6-5; cdr3_length: 14; d_call: NA; cdr3_aa: CASSIGGVYNEQFF; cdr3_nt: TGTGCCAGTTCAATCGGTGGAGTTTACAATGAGCAGTTCTTC
j_call: TRBJ1-2; clone_size: NA; v_call: TRBV27; cdr3_length: 13; d_call: NA; cdr3_aa: CASSALAAYGYTF; cdr3_nt: TGTGCCAGCAGTGCCCTAGCAGCTTATGGCTACACCTTC
j_call: TRBJ1-1; clone_size: NA; v_call: TRBV18; cdr3_length: 13; d_call: NA; cdr3_aa: CASSPDMNTEAFF; cdr3_nt: TGTGCCAGCTCACCCGACATGAACACTGAAGCTTTCTTT
j_call: TRBJ2-7; clone_size: NA; v_call: TRBV5-6; cdr3_length: 16; d_call: TRBD2; cdr3_aa: CASSLEGSGSFYEQYF; cdr3_nt: TGTGCCAGCAGCTTGGAGGGGAGCGGGAGCTTCTACGAGCAGTACTTC
j_call: TRBJ1-6; clone_size: once; v_call: TRBV7-3; cdr3_length: 15; d_call: TRBD1; cdr3_aa: CASSPGQGYNSPLHF; cdr3_nt: TGTGCCAGCAGCCCGGGACAGGGGTATAATTCACCCCTCCACTTT
j_call: TRBJ1-5; clone_size: NA; v_call: TRBV28; cdr3_length: 13; d_call: NA; cdr3_aa: CASISVGGQPQHF; cdr3_nt: TGTGCCAGCATCTCAGTGGGAGGTCAGCCCCAGCATTTT
j_call: TRBJ1-1; clone_size: NA; v_call: TRBV4-1; cdr3_length: 14; d_call: NA; cdr3_aa: CASSPPGANTEAFF; cdr3_nt: TGCGCCAGCAGCCCGCCAGGGGCGAATACTGAAGCTTTCTTT
j_call: TRBJ1-4; clone_size: NA; v_call: TRBV7-9; cdr3_length: 13; d_call: NA; cdr3_aa: CASSWALNEKLFF; cdr3_nt: TGTGCCAGCAGCTGGGCCCTTAATGAAAAACTGTTTTTT
j_call: TRBJ1-2; clone_size: NA; v_call: TRBV24-1; cdr3_length: 12; d_call: NA; cdr3_aa: CATSDRGYGYTF; cdr3_nt: TGTGCCACCAGTGATAGGGGCTATGGCTACACCTTC
j_call: TRBJ1-5; clone_size: NA; v_call: TRBV28; cdr3_length: 14; d_call: TRBD1; cdr3_aa: CASSAGQGAQPQHF; cdr3_nt: TGTGCCAGCAGCGCGGGACAGGGAGCTCAGCCCCAGCATTTT
j_call: TRBJ1-6; clone_size: NA; v_call: TRBV7-9; cdr3_length: 17; d_call: NA; cdr3_aa: CASSDQTGGRMNSPLHF; cdr3_nt: TGTGCCAGCAGCGACCAAACCGGGGGCCGAATGAATTCACCCCTCCACTTT
j_call: TRBJ2-3; clone_size: NA; v_call: TRBV6-2/TRBV6-3; cdr3_length: 16; d_call: TRBD2; cdr3_aa: CASSYIIGGGSDTQYF; cdr3_nt: TGTGCCAGCAGTTATATAATCGGGGGGGGATCGGATACGCAGTATTTT